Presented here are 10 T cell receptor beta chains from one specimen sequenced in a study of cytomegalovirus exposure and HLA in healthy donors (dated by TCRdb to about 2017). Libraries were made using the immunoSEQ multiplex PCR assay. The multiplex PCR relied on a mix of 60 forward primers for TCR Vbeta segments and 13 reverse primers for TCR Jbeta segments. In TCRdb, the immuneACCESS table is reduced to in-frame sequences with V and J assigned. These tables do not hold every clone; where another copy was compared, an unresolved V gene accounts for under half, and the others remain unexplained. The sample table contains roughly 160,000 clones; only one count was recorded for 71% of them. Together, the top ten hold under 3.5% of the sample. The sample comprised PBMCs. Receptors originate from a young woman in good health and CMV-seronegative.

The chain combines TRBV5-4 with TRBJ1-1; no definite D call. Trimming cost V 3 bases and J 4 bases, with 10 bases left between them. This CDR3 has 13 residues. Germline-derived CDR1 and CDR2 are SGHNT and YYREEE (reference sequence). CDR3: CASSSMGVTEAFF. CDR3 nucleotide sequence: TGTGCCAGCAGCTCTATGGGAGTCACTGAAGCTTTCTTT.

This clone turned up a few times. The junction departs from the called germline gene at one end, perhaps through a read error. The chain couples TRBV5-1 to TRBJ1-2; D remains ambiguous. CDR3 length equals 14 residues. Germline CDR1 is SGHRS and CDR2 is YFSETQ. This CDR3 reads CASSSVRGDYGYPF. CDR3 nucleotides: TGCGCCAGCAGCTCCGTCCGGGGTGACTATGGCTACCCCTTC.

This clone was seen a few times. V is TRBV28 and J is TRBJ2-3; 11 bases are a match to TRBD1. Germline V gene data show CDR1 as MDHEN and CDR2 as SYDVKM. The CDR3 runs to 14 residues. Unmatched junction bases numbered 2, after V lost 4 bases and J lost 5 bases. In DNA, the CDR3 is TGTGCCAGCAGTTCTGGGACAGGGGGAGATACGCAGTATTTT. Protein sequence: CASSSGTGGDTQYF.

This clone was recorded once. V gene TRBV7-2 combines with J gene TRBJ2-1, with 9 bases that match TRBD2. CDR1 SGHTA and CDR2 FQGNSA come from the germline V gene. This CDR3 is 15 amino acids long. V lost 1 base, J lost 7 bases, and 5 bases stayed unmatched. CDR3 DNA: TGTGCCAGCAGCTTAGGCATTAGCGGGGGAAATGAGCAGTTCTTC. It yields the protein CASSLGISGGNEQFF.

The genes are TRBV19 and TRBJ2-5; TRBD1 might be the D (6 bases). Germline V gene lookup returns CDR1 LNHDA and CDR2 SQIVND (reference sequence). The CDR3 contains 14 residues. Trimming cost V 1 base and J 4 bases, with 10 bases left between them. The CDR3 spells CASSIVGTLETQYF. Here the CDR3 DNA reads TGTGCCAGTAGTATAGTCGGGACACTAGAGACCCAGTACTTC. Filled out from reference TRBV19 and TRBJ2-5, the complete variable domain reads DGGITQSPKYLFRKEGQNVTLSCEQNLNHDAMYWYRQDPGQGLRLIYYSQIVNDFQKGDIAEGYSVSREKKESFPLTVTSAQKNPTAFYLCASSIVGTLETQYFGPGTRLLVL.

CDR3 protein: CASSFGTGFGYTF. As DNA, the CDR3 is TGTGCCAGCAGCTTCGGGACAGGGTTCGGCTACACCTTC. This chain links TRBV5-5 with TRBJ1-2; 9 bases fit TRBD1. Germline CDR1 reads SGHKS; CDR2 reads YYEKEE (reference sequence). Trimming at V came to 2 bases and at J to 8 bases, leaving 4 bases not matched to a gene. This CDR3 contains 13 residues.

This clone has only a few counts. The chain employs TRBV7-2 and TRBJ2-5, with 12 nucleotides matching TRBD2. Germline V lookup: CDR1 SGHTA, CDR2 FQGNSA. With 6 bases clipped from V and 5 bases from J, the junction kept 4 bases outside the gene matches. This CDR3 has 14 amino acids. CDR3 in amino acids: CASSPTSGGETQYF. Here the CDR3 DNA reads TGTGCCAGCAGTCCTACTAGCGGGGGGGAGACCCAGTACTTC.

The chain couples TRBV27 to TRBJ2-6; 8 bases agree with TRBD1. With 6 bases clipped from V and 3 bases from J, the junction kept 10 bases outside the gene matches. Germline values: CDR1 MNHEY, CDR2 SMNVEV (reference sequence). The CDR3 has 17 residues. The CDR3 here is CASSTTTGVGGANVLTF. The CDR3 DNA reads TGTGCCAGCAGCACAACGACAGGGGTTGGTGGGGCCAACGTCCTGACTTTC.

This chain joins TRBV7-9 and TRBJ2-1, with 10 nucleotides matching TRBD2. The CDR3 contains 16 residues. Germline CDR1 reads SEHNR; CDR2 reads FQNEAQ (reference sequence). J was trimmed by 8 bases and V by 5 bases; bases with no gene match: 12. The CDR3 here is CASSPLAGDSYDEQFF. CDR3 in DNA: TGTGCCAGCAGCCCGCTAGCGGGGGACTCTTACGATGAGCAGTTCTTC.

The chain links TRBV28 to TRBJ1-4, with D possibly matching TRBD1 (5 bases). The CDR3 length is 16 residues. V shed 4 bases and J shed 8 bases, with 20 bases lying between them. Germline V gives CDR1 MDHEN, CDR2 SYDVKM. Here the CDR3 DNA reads TGTGCCAGCAGTTCCAACTCCGGGGCCGCGGGGGAAAAACTGTTTTTT. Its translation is CASSSNSGAAGEKLFF.